This T cell receptor beta chain originates from a study of T cells in Graves' hyperthyroidism and ophthalmopathy. Study findings and constraints: Among clonotypes expanded in thyroid above 0.001, most were also found in blood.

The CDR3 runs 16 residues. Trimming cost V 1 base and J 2 bases; bases outside gene matches: 2. The germline gives CDR1 MGHDK, CDR2 SYGVNS. Uncontrolled infection, other autoimmune disease, pregnancy or lactation led to exclusion. Cells are PBMCs isolated from 10 ml of fresh blood. It was RNA transcripts that yielded the amplified TCR beta CDR3 regions. Researchers ran a first-round RT-PCR on the TCR CDR3 using the HTBI primer set. Using its own MiXCR run on the multiplex PCR reads, TCRdb lists one record per CDR3 protein. The sample includes about 560,000 distinct CDR3 sequences, over 15% of them seen just once. The table lists this clonotype with a few counts. Its matching antigen is unknown.

This clonotype originated in a woman between 18 and 29 years old with Graves' hyperthyroidism. The chain joins TRBV25-1 to TRBJ2-1; 10 bases are shared with TRBD1. Sequences were obtained from blood. The CDR3 region has the DNA TGTGCCAGCAGTGAATGGGACAGGGGTACCTACAATGAGCAGTTCTTC. Residues: CASSEWDRGTYNEQFF. The whole variable domain, filled in from reference TRBV25-1 and TRBJ2-1, reads EADIYQTPRYLVIGTGKKITLECSQTMGHDKMYWYQQDPGMELHLIHYSYGVNSTEKGDLSSESTVSRIRTEHFPLTLESARPSHTSQYLCASSEWDRGTYNEQFFGPGTRLTVL.